This T cell receptor (beta chain) appears in the sequencing data of a study of cytotoxic CD8 clonotypes in ibrutinib-treated CLL. For the study at large: Once treatment had gone on for a median of around eleven months, range 6 to 36, response samples were drawn. Whole-study results and caveats: Public clonotypes were rare and shrank or held steady on treatment. Measured clonality at baseline was greater than in age-matched healthy donors and tracked with circulating CD8+ T-cell counts.

On this clone: What it binds is unknown.

The CDR3 contains 13 residues. Germline CDR1 and CDR2: MNHEY and SVGAGI. Trimming left V 2 bases short and J 6 bases short, with 10 bases between. Some clones are missing from TCRdb's copy, which holds only in-frame ones; the method was immunoSEQ multiplex PCR. This table has about 300,000 clones, about 61% appearing once. The TCR sequence derives from a human donor with chronic lymphocytic leukemia. V gene TRBV6-5 combines with J gene TRBJ2-5, with D tentatively TRBD2 (5 bases). Sample: PBMCs, taken after 36 months of ibrutinib treatment. CDR3 sequence: CASSYGSEQTQYF. DNA for the CDR3: TGTGCCAGCAGTTACGGTAGCGAACAGACCCAGTACTTC.